Listed below are T cell receptor beta chains from one sample, sequenced in a study of shared clonotypes between healthy human individuals. The method was immunoSEQ multiplex PCR; TCRdb's version includes in-frame clones alone and lacks a portion of them. There are millions of clones in the sample; over 85% occur only once, and more than 0.1% lies in the top ten. The sequenced material came from naive CD4+ T cells sorted from blood. Receptors originate from a man aged 18 to 35 in good health. The CDR3 runs from the conserved cysteine through the conserved F or W. Fields, in order: V gene, J gene, clone size, D gene, CDR3 DNA, CDR3 protein. D genes are given only for firm matches. Clone sizes are given selectively: once, few, many, or a class where the clone is expanded.

V: TRBV7-2
J: TRBJ2-3
size: NA
D: NA
DNA: TGTGCCAGCAGCTACCGACAGGGAGGTTTAGATACGCAGTATTTT
CDR3: CASSYRQGGLDTQYF

V: TRBV15
J: TRBJ2-3
size: NA
D: NA
DNA: TGTGCCACCAGCAGAGTTTTCAGGGACACAGATACGCAGTATTTT
CDR3: CATSRVFRDTDTQYF

V: TRBV10-3
J: TRBJ2-7
size: NA
D: TRBD2
DNA: TGTGCCATCAGTAGGGCGGGAGCTCAATACGAGCAGTACTTC
CDR3: CAISRAGAQYEQYF

V: TRBV9
J: TRBJ1-5
size: once
D: NA
DNA: TGTGCCAGCAGTGGCGGGAATAGCAATCAGCCCCAGCATTTT
CDR3: CASSGGNSNQPQHF

V: TRBV11-2
J: TRBJ2-2
size: NA
D: TRBD2
DNA: TGTGCCAGCAGCTTAGTAGCAGCAGCGGGGGGGCCGACCGGGGAGCTGTTTTTT
CDR3: CASSLVAAAGGPTGELFF

V: TRBV4-2
J: TRBJ2-5
size: once
D: TRBD2
DNA: TGTGCCAGCAGCCAAGTTCTCTCCGGGACTAGCGGGGGCATTCGGGAGACCCAGTACTTC
CDR3: CASSQVLSGTSGGIRETQYF

V: TRBV7-2
J: TRBJ1-3
size: NA
D: NA
DNA: TGTGCCAGCAGCTTAACCTCTGGAAACACCATATATTTT
CDR3: CASSLTSGNTIYF

V: TRBV30
J: TRBJ1-2
size: NA
D: NA
DNA: TGTGCCTGGACCACAGCGTTCAACTATGGCTACACCTTC
CDR3: CAWTTAFNYGYTF

V: TRBV11-2
J: TRBJ2-1
size: NA
D: NA
DNA: TGTGCCAGCAGCGTCGAGTACTACAATGAGCAGTTCTTC
CDR3: CASSVEYYNEQFF

V: TRBV28
J: TRBJ2-7
size: NA
D: NA
DNA: TGTGCCAGCAGTTTCACCCGCTTTCGGGTCCTCGGGCAGTACTTC
CDR3: CASSFTRFRVLGQYF

V: TRBV7-2
J: TRBJ2-7
size: NA
D: TRBD2
DNA: TGTGCCAGCAGCTTAGATTCTAGCGGGAGGACGGGCGAGCAGTACTTC
CDR3: CASSLDSSGRTGEQYF

V: TRBV7-9
J: TRBJ2-1
size: NA
D: TRBD2
DNA: TGTGCCAGCAGCCGCCGAGCTAGCGGGAGTGGAAATGAGCAGTTCTTC
CDR3: CASSRRASGSGNEQFF

V: TRBV7-9
J: TRBJ2-5
size: once
D: NA
DNA: TGTGCCAGCAGCTTCGGATCTGCAGAGACCCAGTACTTC
CDR3: CASSFGSAETQYF

V: TRBV6-5
J: TRBJ2-7
size: NA
D: NA
DNA: TGTGCCAGCAGTTACTCGATACAGACGGTGTCCTACGAGCAGTACTTC
CDR3: CASSYSIQTVSYEQYF

V: TRBV6-1
J: TRBJ1-6
size: NA
D: NA
DNA: TGTGCCACCCAATTGGGGCAGAATTATAATTCACCCCTCCACTTT
CDR3: CATQLGQNYNSPLHF

V: TRBV27
J: TRBJ2-3
size: NA
D: NA
DNA: TGTGCCAGCAGTCTAAACACAGATACGCAGTATTTT
CDR3: CASSLNTDTQYF

V: TRBV7-2
J: TRBJ2-5
size: NA
D: TRBD2
DNA: TGTGCCAGCAGCTTCCTTCCGGGACTAGCGGCCTGGGGGGAGACCCAGTACTTC
CDR3: CASSFLPGLAAWGETQYF

V: TRBV5-1
J: TRBJ1-3
size: NA
D: TRBD1
DNA: TGCGCCAGCAGCTTCTTACAGGGGGCGGAAAACACCATATATTTT
CDR3: CASSFLQGAENTIYF

V: TRBV5-1
J: TRBJ2-1
size: NA
D: TRBD2
DNA: TGCGCCAGCAGCCAGGACCCACTAGCGGGGGGCCTCAATGAGCAGTTCTTC
CDR3: CASSQDPLAGGLNEQFF

V: TRBV5-1
J: TRBJ2-2
size: NA
D: TRBD2
DNA: TGCGCCAGCAGCCCGATGCTGGCGGGGGGCGCGAGCACCGGGGAGCTGTTTTTT
CDR3: CASSPMLAGGASTGELFF

V: TRBV9
J: TRBJ1-5
size: NA
D: TRBD1
DNA: TGTGCCAGCAGCCCACATTCCGGGACAGGGCCCAATCAGCCCCAGCATTTT
CDR3: CASSPHSGTGPNQPQHF

V: TRBV27
J: TRBJ1-5
size: NA
D: TRBD1
DNA: TGTGCCAGCAGTTCCGACAGGGGGGGCAATCAGCCCCAGCATTTT
CDR3: CASSSDRGGNQPQHF

V: TRBV6-5
J: TRBJ1-1
size: NA
D: NA
DNA: TGTGCCAGCACCATGAGAGGGATTGACACTGAAGCTTTCTTT
CDR3: CASTMRGIDTEAFF

V: TRBV19
J: TRBJ1-2
size: NA
D: NA
DNA: TGTGCCAGTAGTATAGATCGGTCTGCACAACAAGGCTACACCTTC
CDR3: CASSIDRSAQQGYTF

V: TRBV6-5
J: TRBJ2-1
size: NA
D: TRBD1
DNA: TGTGCCAGCAGTAGACAGGGGCTCGCCAATGAGCAGTTCTTC
CDR3: CASSRQGLANEQFF

V: TRBV18
J: TRBJ2-7
size: NA
D: NA
DNA: TGTGCCAGCTCATCTACTGCGGGGCAGTACTTC
CDR3: CASSSTAGQYF

V: TRBV5-1
J: TRBJ2-3
size: NA
D: NA
DNA: TGCGCCAGCGCCTTCCGCGGTCCGGGTACAGATACGCAGTATTTT
CDR3: CASAFRGPGTDTQYF

V: TRBV18
J: TRBJ2-1
size: NA
D: TRBD1
DNA: TGTGCCAGCTCACCGGGACAGCGAGACTACAATGAGCAGTTCTTC
CDR3: CASSPGQRDYNEQFF

V: TRBV7-3
J: TRBJ2-5
size: NA
D: NA
DNA: TGTGCCAGCAGCTTTCGGGGCCACCAAGAGACCCAGTACTTC
CDR3: CASSFRGHQETQYF

V: TRBV18
J: TRBJ1-1
size: NA
D: NA
DNA: TGTGCCAGCTCACCCCAAGGAGGTGAAGCTTTCTTT
CDR3: CASSPQGGEAFF

V: TRBV7-2
J: TRBJ2-1
size: once
D: NA
DNA: TGTGCCAGCAACTTGGATCCGTCCTACAATGAGCAGTTCTTC
CDR3: CASNLDPSYNEQFF

V: TRBV9
J: TRBJ1-2
size: once
D: NA
DNA: TGTGCCAGCAGCGTAGTCACCGGGACGGTGAACTATGGCTACACCTTC
CDR3: CASSVVTGTVNYGYTF

V: TRBV6-6
J: TRBJ1-2
size: NA
D: TRBD1
DNA: TGTGCCAGCAGCTGGGACAGGGGGGGGAATGGCTACACCTTC
CDR3: CASSWDRGGNGYTF

V: TRBV7-8
J: TRBJ1-5
size: NA
D: NA
DNA: TGTGCCAGCAGTTGGGACCGGGGATCTCAGCCCCAGCATTTT
CDR3: CASSWDRGSQPQHF

V: TRBV6-1
J: TRBJ1-2
size: once
D: NA
DNA: TGTGCCAGCAGTTCGGACGGGTATGGCTACACCTTC
CDR3: CASSSDGYGYTF

V: TRBV6-5
J: TRBJ1-2
size: NA
D: TRBD1
DNA: TGTGCCAGCAGAGCCGGGACAGGGGTTTATGGCTACACCTTC
CDR3: CASRAGTGVYGYTF